Shown below are 7 T cell receptor beta chains from a single sample sequenced in a study of human T cells and chemical hapten exposure. From the RACE reads, TCRdb called clonotypes with MiXCR, one entry per CDR3 protein. Here the sample spans 190,000 or so distinct CDR3 sequences, just under 30% being singletons. This sample's time point: pre-sensitization, week 0. Treatment noted: therapeutic diphenylcyclopropenone sensitization with weekly scalp DPC. The source was whole blood, collected in connection with sensitization to the hapten diphenylcyclopropenone (DPC). The source is a young woman with alopecia areata. Some clones in this sample may be carry-over from other donors' samples.

The CDR3 DNA reads as TGTGCCAGCAGTTTTAGTGGACAGACCGACGGGGAGCTGTTTTTT. Translating gives CASSFSGQTDGELFF. The rearrangement uses TRBV28 and TRBJ2-2, with a weak D call TRBD1 (6 bases). The CDR3 totals 15 residues. Trimming cost V 3 bases and J 7 bases, with 15 bases left between them. CDR1 is MDHEN, CDR2 SYDVKM, per germline.

This clonotype was observed at least ten times. The chain has TRBV29-1 and TRBJ2-1; D gene uncertain. Between the trimmed V and J ends, which lost 8 bases and 6 bases, there was a span of 2 bases. Germline assignment: CDR1 SQVTM and CDR2 ANQGSEA. CDR3 length: 8 residues. CDR3 sequence (DNA): TGCAGCACCAATGAGCAGTTCTTC. Amino acids: CSTNEQFF.

This chain joins TRBV9 and TRBJ2-2; 11 bases are shared with TRBD2. The CDR3 is 18 amino acids. Germline loops: CDR1 SGDLS, CDR2 YYNGEE. V dropped 4 bases and J dropped 0; count of bases not matched to a gene: 8. In DNA, the CDR3 is TGTGCCAGCAGCTTCCCCAGACTAGCGGGGACGAACACCGGGGAGCTGTTTTTT. Protein sequence: CASSFPRLAGTNTGELFF.

This clonotype was counted between two and nine times. J is TRBJ2-2 and V is TRBV13, with D possibly TRBD1 on 5 matching bases. Trimming removed 3 bases at V and 0 bases at J, with 11 bases between. Per the germline V gene, CDR1 is PRHDT and CDR2 is FYEKMQ (reference sequence). The CDR3 length is 16 residues. This CDR3 reads CASSLWGGANTGELFF. CDR3 in DNA: TGTGCCAGCAGCTTGTGGGGCGGTGCGAACACCGGGGAGCTGTTTTTT.

The chain recombines TRBV6-2 or TRBV6-3 with TRBJ2-2; D possibly matches TRBD1 or TRBD2 (6 bases each). Looked up from germline, CDR1 is MNHEY and CDR2 is SVGEGT. The CDR3 loop spans 12 amino acids. With 9 bases removed from V and 5 bases from J, the gap between germline ends came to 10 bases. CDR3 region: CASRGTTGELFF. In DNA, the CDR3 is TGTGCCAGTCGGGGGACAACCGGGGAGCTGTTTTTT.

The V and J genes are TRBV27 and TRBJ2-1; 12 nucleotides align to TRBD2. The germline V gene encodes CDR1 MNHEY and CDR2 SMNVEV (reference sequence). The CDR3 has 15 amino acids. J gave up 7 bases and V 8 bases, and 9 bases lay outside the gene matches. The CDR3 DNA follows: TGTGCCAGCCTATCCCTAGCGGGGGGGTGGAATGAGCAGTTCTTC. The encoded protein is CASLSLAGGWNEQFF.

The sample holds a few counts of this clonotype. This sequence joins TRBV2 and TRBJ1-2, with D perhaps matching TRBD1 (5 bases). V was cut by 6 bases and J by 13 bases, with 24 bases left in between. Germline CDR1 SNHLY, CDR2 FYNNEI. CDR3 length: 14 amino acids. CDR3 bases: TGTGCCAGCAGCGCCAGGGATTCGAAAAACCTTCTCACCTTC. Its translation is CASSARDSKNLLTF.